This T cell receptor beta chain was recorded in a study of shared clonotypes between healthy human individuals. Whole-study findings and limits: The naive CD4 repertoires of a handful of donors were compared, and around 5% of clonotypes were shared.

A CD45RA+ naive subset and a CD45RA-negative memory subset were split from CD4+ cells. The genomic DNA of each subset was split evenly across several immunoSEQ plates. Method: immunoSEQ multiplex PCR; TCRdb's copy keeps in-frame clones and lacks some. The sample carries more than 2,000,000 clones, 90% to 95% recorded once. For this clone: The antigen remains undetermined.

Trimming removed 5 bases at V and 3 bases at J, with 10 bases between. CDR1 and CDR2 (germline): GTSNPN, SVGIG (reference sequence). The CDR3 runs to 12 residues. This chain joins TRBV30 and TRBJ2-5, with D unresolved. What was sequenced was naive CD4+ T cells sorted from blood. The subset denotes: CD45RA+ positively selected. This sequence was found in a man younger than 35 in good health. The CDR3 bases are TGTGCCTGGGCGGCCCTGAAAGAGACCCAGTACTTC. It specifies CAWAALKETQYF.